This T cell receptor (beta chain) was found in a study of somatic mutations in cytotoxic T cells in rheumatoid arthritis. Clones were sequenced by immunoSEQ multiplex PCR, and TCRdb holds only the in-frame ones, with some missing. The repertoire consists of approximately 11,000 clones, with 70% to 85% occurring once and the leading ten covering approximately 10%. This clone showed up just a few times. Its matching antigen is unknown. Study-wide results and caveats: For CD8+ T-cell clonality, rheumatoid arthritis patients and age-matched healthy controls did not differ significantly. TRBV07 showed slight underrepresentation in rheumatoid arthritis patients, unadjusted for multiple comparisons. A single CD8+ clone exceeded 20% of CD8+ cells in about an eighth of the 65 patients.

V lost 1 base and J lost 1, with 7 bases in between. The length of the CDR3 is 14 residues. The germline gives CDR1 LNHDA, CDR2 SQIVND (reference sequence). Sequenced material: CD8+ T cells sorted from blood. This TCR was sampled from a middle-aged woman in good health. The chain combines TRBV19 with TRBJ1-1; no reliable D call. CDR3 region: CASSIGTANTEAFF. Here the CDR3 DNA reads TGTGCCAGTAGTATAGGAACAGCGAACACTGAAGCTTTCTTT.